One sample yielded the 27 T cell receptor beta chains listed below, sequenced in a study of cytomegalovirus exposure and HLA in healthy donors. Here immunoSEQ multiplex PCR was the method, and the copy in TCRdb shows in-frame clones only, minus some. The sample lists hundreds of thousands of clones, around four fifths occurring once. Material for sequencing was PBMCs. The receptors originated from a woman under 30 in good health and CMV-seronegative.

The rearrangement links TRBV18 to TRBJ2-7, with 7 bases fitting TRBD1. Germline values: CDR1 KGHSH, CDR2 LQKENI. The trim removed 3 bases at V and 0 bases at J, leaving 8 bases unmatched. CDR3 size: 16 residues. CDR3 sequence: CASSPRQGASSYEQYF. The CDR3 region has the DNA TGTGCCAGCTCACCCCGACAGGGCGCCAGCTCCTACGAGCAGTACTTC.

This clone has just a few counts. V usage is TRBV15 and J usage is TRBJ2-3; 8 nucleotides line up with TRBD2. This CDR3 is built from 17 residues. Germline lookup yields CDR1 LNHNV and CDR2 YYDKDF (reference sequence). The V and J ends lost 5 bases and 5 bases, in that order; junction bases with no gene match: 15. CDR3 region: CATSPQAGGRPRDTQYF. DNA for the CDR3: TGTGCCACCAGCCCCCAGGCTGGCGGGAGGCCGCGAGATACGCAGTATTTT.

CDR3 DNA: TGTGCCAGCAGCGGGGGACAGGGAGGGAATGAAAAACTGTTTTTT. This gives the protein CASSGGQGGNEKLFF. The gene calls are TRBV9 and TRBJ1-4, with 9 positions matching TRBD1. Losses at the gene ends were 3 bases for V and 5 bases for J; bases not matched to a gene: 5. Germline loops: CDR1 SGDLS, CDR2 YYNGEE. The CDR3 spans 15 residues.

The CDR3 here is CASIDPGNTEAFF. The CDR3 nucleotides are TGTGCCAGCATTGATCCGGGGAACACTGAAGCTTTCTTT. This chain uses TRBV2 with TRBJ1-1; D gene unclear. V was trimmed by 7 bases and J by 1 base, leaving 10 bases between them. Looked up from germline, CDR1 is SNHLY and CDR2 is FYNNEI. The CDR3 contains 13 residues.

The chain uses TRBV5-1 and TRBJ2-1; the D gene is possibly TRBD2 (6 bases). V was pared by 2 bases and J by 5 bases, with 20 bases between. This CDR3 contains 17 residues. CDR1 and CDR2 from the germline V gene are SGHRS and YFSETQ. In DNA, the CDR3 is TGCGCCAGCAGCTTTGCTAGCGCCTCCCATTCCCACAATGAGCAGTTCTTC. Amino acids: CASSFASASHSHNEQFF.

CDR3 loop: CASSYIQGGAYEQYF. As DNA, the CDR3 is TGTGCCAGCAGTTACATACAGGGGGGCGCCTACGAGCAGTACTTC. The rearrangement links TRBV6-6 to TRBJ2-7, with 8 nucleotides matching TRBD1. Germline CDR1 and CDR2: MNHNY and SVGAGI (reference sequence). The CDR3 is 15 residues long. The trim removed 2 bases at V and 2 bases at J, leaving 5 bases unmatched.

The chain couples TRBV5-1 to TRBJ2-3, with TRBD1 identical over 8 bases. The germline gives CDR1 SGHRS, CDR2 YFSETQ. CDR3 length: 15 amino acids. Trimming took 1 base from V and 2 from J; bases not matched to a gene: 3. The CDR3 protein is CASSLQGAFTDTQYF. In DNA form, the CDR3 reads TGCGCCAGCAGCTTGCAGGGGGCATTCACAGATACGCAGTATTTT.

The chain carries TRBV5-6 and TRBJ2-7, with 8 bases lining up with TRBD1. This CDR3 contains 15 residues. Trimming took 4 bases from V and 5 from J; bases not matched to a gene: 11. Germline loops: CDR1 SGHDT, CDR2 YYEEEE. CDR3 region: CASSPTGQATDEQYF. CDR3 in DNA: TGTGCCAGCAGCCCCACGGGACAGGCTACCGACGAGCAGTACTTC.

This clone was recorded once. This chain joins TRBV2 and TRBJ1-5, with D hard to call. CDR3 size: 14 residues. Germline loops: CDR1 SNHLY, CDR2 FYNNEI. V was shortened by 3 bases and J by 4 bases, with 10 bases between the two germline ends. The CDR3 sequence is CASSDVSGNQPQHF. As DNA, the CDR3 is TGTGCCAGCAGTGATGTGTCGGGAAATCAGCCCCAGCATTTT.

This chain joins TRBV19 and TRBJ1-2; the D gene is possibly TRBD1 (5 bases). Trimming left V 5 bases short and J 0 bases short, with 13 bases between. Germline CDR1 LNHDA, CDR2 SQIVND (reference sequence). The CDR3 runs 15 residues. CDR3 sequence reads: CASSPVGRPNYGYTF. As DNA, the CDR3 is TGTGCCAGTAGTCCGGTGGGACGTCCTAACTATGGCTACACCTTC.

This chain links TRBV7-6 with TRBJ2-7, with D unresolved. The V and J ends lost 5 bases and 2 bases respectively, with 22 bases between them. The CDR3 is made up of 17 amino acids. The germline CDR1 and CDR2 sequences are SGHVS and FNYEAQ. The CDR3 loop reads CASSPPPGSAAPYEQYF. The DNA of the CDR3 is TGTGCCAGCAGCCCCCCGCCGGGCAGCGCGGCCCCCTACGAGCAGTACTTC.

The chain has TRBV19 and TRBJ1-3; D unclear. The CDR3 has 15 residues. The germline V gene has CDR1 LNHDA and CDR2 SQIVND (reference sequence). With 6 bases removed from V and 0 bases from J, the gap between germline ends came to 12 bases. CDR3 nucleotide sequence: TGTGCCAGTAGGGTTTCGAGGGCCTCTGGAAACACCATATATTTT. Amino acid sequence: CASRVSRASGNTIYF.

The rearrangement links TRBV6-1 to TRBJ2-1; D possibly uses TRBD1 or TRBD2 (7 bases each). The germline gives CDR1 MNHNS, CDR2 SASEGT. Trimming left V 6 bases short and J 8 bases short, with 17 bases between. The CDR3 is made up of 14 amino acids. CDR3 coding DNA: TGTGCCAGCAGCTCAGGGGGGGGCCCCGATGAGCAGTTCTTC. It is translated as CASSSGGGPDEQFF.

This clone appeared a few times. V usage is TRBV6-1 and J usage is TRBJ1-5; 8 positions agree with TRBD1. Germline V gene data show CDR1 as MNHNS and CDR2 as SASEGT. CDR3 length equals 13 residues. The V and J ends lost 2 bases and 6 bases, in that order; junction bases with no gene match: 0. This CDR3 is CASSEQGAQPQHF. The CDR3 DNA reads TGTGCCAGCAGTGAACAGGGGGCTCAGCCCCAGCATTTT.

V gene TRBV27 combines with J gene TRBJ2-1; D unclear. Trimming shortened V by 5 bases and J by 6 bases, and 8 bases separated the two germline ends. The CDR3 consists of 12 residues. Germline assignment: CDR1 MNHEY and CDR2 SMNVEV (reference sequence). In DNA, the CDR3 is TGTGCCAGCAGTCGCACAGTCAATGAGCAGTTCTTC. Translating gives CASSRTVNEQFF.

The chain is built from TRBV25-1 and TRBJ1-1, with D tentatively TRBD1 (5 bases). In germline, CDR1 is MGHDK, CDR2 SYGVNS. V was trimmed by 0 bases and J by 10 bases, leaving 12 bases between them. This CDR3 spans 13 amino acids. The DNA of the CDR3 is TGTGCCAGCAGTGAATATACCCTCGGGGGAGCTTTCTTT. It encodes CASSEYTLGGAFF. Using reference TRBV25-1 and TRBJ1-1 for the parts outside the CDR3, the full variable domain is EADIYQTPRYLVIGTGKKITLECSQTMGHDKMYWYQQDPGMELHLIHYSYGVNSTEKGDLSSESTVSRIRTEHFPLTLESARPSHTSQYLCASSEYTLGGAFFGQGTRLTVV.

The chain uses TRBV27 and TRBJ1-4; unclear D gene. The length of the CDR3 is 15 residues. V was cut by 2 bases and J by 3 bases, with 10 bases left in between. Germline CDR1 and CDR2: MNHEY and SMNVEV (reference sequence). The chain's CDR3 is CASSLGRVPNEKLFF. CDR3 DNA: TGTGCCAGCAGTTTAGGAAGAGTTCCTAATGAAAAACTGTTTTTT.

This sequence joins TRBV27 and TRBJ1-1; the D gene is possibly TRBD1 (6 bases). The CDR3 is made up of 14 amino acids. Trimming stripped 2 bases from V and 4 bases from J, with 11 bases between. Looked up from germline, CDR1 is MNHEY and CDR2 is SMNVEV (reference sequence). The CDR3 region is CASSLTGSSTEAFF. CDR3 coding DNA: TGTGCCAGCAGTTTAACAGGGTCGAGCACTGAAGCTTTCTTT.

This clone has more than one count but fewer than ten. The chain combines TRBV6-5 with TRBJ1-2; 7 bases fit TRBD1. The CDR3 runs 14 residues. Per germline, CDR1 MNHEY and CDR2 SVGAGI. The trim removed 4 bases at V and 4 bases at J, leaving 6 bases unmatched. CDR3: CASSSRTGGYGYTF. The CDR3 DNA follows: TGTGCCAGCAGTTCACGGACAGGAGGCTATGGCTACACCTTC.

This chain joins TRBV27 and TRBJ2-5; 7 bases line up with TRBD2. CDR3 length: 15 amino acids. Germline V lookup: CDR1 MNHEY, CDR2 SMNVEV (reference sequence). The V and J ends lost 2 bases and 5 bases, in that order; junction bases with no gene match: 8. CDR3 nucleotides: TGTGCCAGCAGTTTAACCCCAGGGAGGGTGGAGACCCAGTACTTC. It codes for CASSLTPGRVETQYF.

The V call is TRBV6-5, the J call TRBJ2-5, with D possibly matching TRBD2 (5 bases). This CDR3 has 14 amino acids. The germline gives CDR1 MNHEY, CDR2 SVGAGI. V was clipped by 3 bases and J by 5 bases, with 13 bases between them. CDR3 sequence (DNA): TGTGCCAGCAGTTATGGACGGGGTTCGGAGACCCAGTACTTC. Amino acids: CASSYGRGSETQYF.

The chain has TRBV28 and TRBJ1-2; D is possibly TRBD1 (5 bases). CDR1 is MDHEN, CDR2 SYDVKM, per germline. Trimming shortened V by 6 bases and J by 5 bases, and 13 bases separated the two germline ends. The CDR3 spans 13 residues. The CDR3 protein is CASRGPGGYGYTF. The CDR3 nucleotides are TGTGCCAGCAGGGGCCCCGGGGGATATGGCTACACCTTC.

The CDR3 loop is CASSAGGSTQYF. The CDR3 region has the DNA TGTGCCAGCAGTGCCGGGGGTTCGACCCAGTACTTC. This chain uses TRBV25-1 with TRBJ2-5, with D perhaps TRBD2 (6 bases). Per the germline V gene, CDR1 is MGHDK and CDR2 is SYGVNS. The CDR3 has 12 residues. Trimming removed 4 bases at V and 7 bases at J, with 10 bases between.

The rearrangement uses TRBV23-1 and TRBJ1-6, with D possibly matching TRBD1 (6 bases). TRBV23-1 is an open reading frame, and its role is uncertain. Trimming shortened V by 8 bases and J by 3 bases, and 20 bases separated the two germline ends. This CDR3 is built from 17 residues. The CDR3 DNA reads TGCGCCAGCTTCTCGATCCGCCGGGGACACTATAATTCACCCCTCCACTTT. This codes for CASFSIRRGHYNSPLHF.

V gene TRBV5-4 combines with J gene TRBJ1-4; D uncertain. Germline V lookup: CDR1 SGHNT, CDR2 YYREEE (reference sequence). Trimming cost V 0 bases and J 0 bases, with 6 bases left between them. The CDR3 consists of 15 residues. The chain's CDR3 is CASSLGGATNEKLFF. The CDR3, as DNA: TGTGCCAGCAGCTTGGGAGGAGCAACTAATGAAAAACTGTTTTTT.

The chain couples TRBV6-5 to TRBJ2-5; no definite D call. There are 12 residues in the CDR3. Trimming left V 5 bases short and J 5 bases short, with 9 bases between. The germline CDR1 and CDR2 sequences are MNHEY and SVGAGI. The DNA for the CDR3 is TGTGCCAGCAGTCGGACCGCCGAGACCCAGTACTTC. Protein sequence: CASSRTAETQYF.

CDR3 nucleotide sequence: TGTGCCAGCAGCAGAGACGGGACGGATAACACTGAAGCTTTCTTT. As protein: CASSRDGTDNTEAFF. The chain recombines TRBV7-2 with TRBJ1-1, with D possibly matching TRBD1 (5 bases). Trimming removed 5 bases from V and 2 bases from J, with 15 bases in between. CDR1 and CDR2 from the germline V gene are SGHTA and FQGNSA. The CDR3 loop spans 15 amino acids.